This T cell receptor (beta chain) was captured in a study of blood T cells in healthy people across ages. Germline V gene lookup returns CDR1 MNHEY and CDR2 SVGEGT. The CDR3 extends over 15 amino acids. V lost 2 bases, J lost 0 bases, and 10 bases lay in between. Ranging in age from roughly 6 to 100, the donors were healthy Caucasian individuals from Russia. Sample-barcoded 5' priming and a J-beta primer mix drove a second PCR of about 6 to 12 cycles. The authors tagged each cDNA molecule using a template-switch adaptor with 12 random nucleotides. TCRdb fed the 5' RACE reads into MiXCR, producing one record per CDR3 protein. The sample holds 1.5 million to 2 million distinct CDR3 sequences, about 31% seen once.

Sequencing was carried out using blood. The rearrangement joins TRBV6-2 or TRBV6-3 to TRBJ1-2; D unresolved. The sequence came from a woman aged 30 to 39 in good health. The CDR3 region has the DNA TGTGCCAGCAGTTACCCCTCCACAGCTAACTATGGCTACACCTTC. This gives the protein CASSYPSTANYGYTF.